The following is a TCR beta chain sequence with its context. The antigen is unknown. These data belong to a study of CD8 T cells in ankylosing spondylitis. General study points: Clones linked with disease were CD8+ and fairly uncommon in the peripheral blood. Enrichment of disease-linked clones was reportedly significant in matched ankylosing spondylitis synovial fluid. Certain motif variants had earlier been reported in reactive arthritis synovial fluid and blood. Characteristic, it appeared, of ankylosing spondylitis blood was a TCR beta motif of about eight highly homologous variants.

TCRdb re-called the 5' RACE reads through MiXCR, storing one row per CDR3 protein. This table has approximately 35,000 distinct CDR3 sequences, roughly an eighth appearing once. V dropped 6 bases and J dropped 1 base, with 15 bases sitting between them. CDR3 size: 15 residues. This receptor was taken from a male donor with ankylosing spondylitis. This rearrangement joins TRBV12-3 or TRBV12-4 to TRBJ1-1, with a possible D match to TRBD1 (5 bases). Specimen: synovial fluid, either unsorted or a sorted T cell fraction (not recorded which). CDR3 bases: TGTGCCAGCAGCACCCCGACGAGGGGGAACACTGAAGCTTTCTTT. Protein product: CASSTPTRGNTEAFF.